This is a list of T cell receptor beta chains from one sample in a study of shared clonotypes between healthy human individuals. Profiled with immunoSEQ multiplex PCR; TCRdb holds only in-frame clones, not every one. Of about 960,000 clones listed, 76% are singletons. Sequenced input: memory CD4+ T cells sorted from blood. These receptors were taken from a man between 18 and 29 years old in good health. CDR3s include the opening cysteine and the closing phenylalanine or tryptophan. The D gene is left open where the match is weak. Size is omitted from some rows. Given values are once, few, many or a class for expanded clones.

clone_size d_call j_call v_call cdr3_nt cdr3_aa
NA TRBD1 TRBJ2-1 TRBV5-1 TGCGCCAGCAGCCTAGAGGGACAGGCGTACAATGAGCAGTTCTTC CASSLEGQAYNEQFF
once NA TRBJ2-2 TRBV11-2 TGTGCCAGCAGCTTAGACGGCGGCTCGAACACCGGGGAGCTGTTTTTT CASSLDGGSNTGELFF
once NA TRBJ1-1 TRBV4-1 TGCGCCAGCAGCCAAGATGGGGGCGGCGGCACTGAAGCTTTCTTT CASSQDGGGGTEAFF
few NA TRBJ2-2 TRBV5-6 TGTGCCAGCAGCCGCCCTTACACCGGGGAGCTGTTTTTT CASSRPYTGELFF
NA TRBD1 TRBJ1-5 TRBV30 TGTGCCTGGAGCACAAAGGGGGCTGACAATCAGCCCCAGCATTTT CAWSTKGADNQPQHF
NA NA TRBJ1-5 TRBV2 TGTGCCAGCAGTGTCCCCGGGGGCAAGGAGAATAGCAATCAGCCCCAGCATTTT CASSVPGGKENSNQPQHF
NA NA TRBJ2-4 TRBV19 TGTGCCAGCCAACCCCTGGGGGGTGCCAAAAACATTCAGTACTTC CASQPLGGAKNIQYF
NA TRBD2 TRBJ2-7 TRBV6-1 TGTGCCAGCAGTGCCCTGGGGGGGGAGCAGTACTTC CASSALGGEQYF
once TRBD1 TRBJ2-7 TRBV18 TGTGCCAGCTCACCAGGGACAGGGACCTACGAGCAGTACTTC CASSPGTGTYEQYF
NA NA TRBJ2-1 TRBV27 TGTGCCAGCAGTCAAGAAGGGGTTCAATCGGGGGAGCAGTTCTTC CASSQEGVQSGEQFF
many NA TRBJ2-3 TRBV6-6 TGTGCCAGCAGTTACCTTAGCACAGATACGCAGTATTTT CASSYLSTDTQYF
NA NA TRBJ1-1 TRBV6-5 TGTGCCAGCAAGATTAACACTGAAGCTTTCTTT CASKINTEAFF
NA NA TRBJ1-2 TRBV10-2 TGCGCCAGCAGTGAGGGCAGGGAAGGTTATGGCTACACCTTC CASSEGREGYGYTF
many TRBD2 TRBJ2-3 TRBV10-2 TGCGCCAGTCGTAGTGAGCGGGGGGGCACAGATACGCAGTATTTT CASRSERGGTDTQYF
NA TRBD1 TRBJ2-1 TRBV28 TGTGCCAGCAGTTTACGGGACAGGGGGCGGAATGAGCAGTTCTTC CASSLRDRGRNEQFF
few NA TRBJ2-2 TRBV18 TGTGCCAGCTCACCACTTTCTGCGAACACCGGGGAGCTGTTTTTT CASSPLSANTGELFF
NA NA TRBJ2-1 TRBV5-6 TGTGCCAGCAGAGCGGCGACGGGGGTTAATGAGCAGTTCTTC CASRAATGVNEQFF
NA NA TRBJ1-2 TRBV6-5 TGTGCCAGCGCGGAGAGCTATGGCTACACCTTC CASAESYGYTF
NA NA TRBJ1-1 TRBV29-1 TGCAGCGTTGAGGGGTCAGCGAACACTGAAGCTTTCTTT CSVEGSANTEAFF
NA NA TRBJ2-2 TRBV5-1 TGCGCCAGCAGCTTGTCCTTACAGGGTTTCATGGGTCCTACTTCCACCGGGGAGCTGTTTTTT CASSLSLQGFMGPTSTGELFF
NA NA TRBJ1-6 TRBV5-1 TGCGCCAGCAGCTTGGATCAGTTCACGGCCCTCCACTTT CASSLDQFTALHF
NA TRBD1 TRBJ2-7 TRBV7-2 TGTGCCAGCAGCTTTGACAGGGGAAGTATCTACGAGCAGTACTTC CASSFDRGSIYEQYF
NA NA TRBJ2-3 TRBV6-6 TGTGCCAGCAAGGAGAAAAGCACAGATACGCAGTATTTT CASKEKSTDTQYF
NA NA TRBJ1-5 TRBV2 TGTGCCAGCAGTGGATCCGGCAGGGGAGGACAGCCCCAGCATTTT CASSGSGRGGQPQHF
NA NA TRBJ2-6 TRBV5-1 TGCGCCAGCAGCTTGGGACAGTACTCTGGGGCCAACGTCCTGACTTTC CASSLGQYSGANVLTF
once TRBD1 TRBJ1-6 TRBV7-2 TGTGCCAGCAGACCCTGGACAGGCGGAAATTCACCCCTCCACTTT CASRPWTGGNSPLHF
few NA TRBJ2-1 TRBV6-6 TGTGCCACCACGGGGCGGGGCTCCTACAATGAGCAGTTCTTC CATTGRGSYNEQFF
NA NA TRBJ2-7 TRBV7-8 TGTGCCAGCAGGCTATTTTCCGACTCTCCCTTCGAGCAGTACTTC CASRLFSDSPFEQYF
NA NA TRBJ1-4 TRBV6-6 TGTGCCAGCAGTTACGGACAGCCTTCGGGGGAACTGTTTTTT CASSYGQPSGELFF
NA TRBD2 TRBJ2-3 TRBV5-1 TGCGCCAGCAGCATTCGGACTAGCGGGGACACAGATACGCAGTATTTT CASSIRTSGDTDTQYF
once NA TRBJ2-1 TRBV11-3 TGTGCCAGCAGCTTAGGATACAGGGTTAATGAGCAGTTCTTC CASSLGYRVNEQFF
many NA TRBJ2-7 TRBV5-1 TGCGCCAGCAGCTTGGGAATGGGGCAAGCAAGGGAGCAGTACTTC CASSLGMGQAREQYF
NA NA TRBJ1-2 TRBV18 TGTGCCAGCTCACCGAACAGGGAGGGCTACACCTTC CASSPNREGYTF
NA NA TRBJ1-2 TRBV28 TGTGCCAGCAGCCCGACCTGGGGAGGCTACACCTTC CASSPTWGGYTF
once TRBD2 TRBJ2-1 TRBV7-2 TGTGCCAGCAGCTTTGCCCCTACTAGCGGATCCTACAATGAGCAGTTCTTC CASSFAPTSGSYNEQFF
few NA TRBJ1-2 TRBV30 TGTGCCTGGAGTGGAGGGGCCGCTAACTATGGCTACACCTTC CAWSGGAANYGYTF
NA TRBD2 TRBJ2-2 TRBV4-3 TGCGCCAGCAGCCCAGCCGGGGGGGCGAACACCGGGGAGCTGTTTTTT CASSPAGGANTGELFF
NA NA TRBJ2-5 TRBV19 TGTGCCAGTAGGGGGACCACTAGGCAAGAGACCCAGTACTTC CASRGTTRQETQYF
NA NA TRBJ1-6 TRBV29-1 TGCAGCGTTTCACAGGCATATAATTCACCCCTCCACTTT CSVSQAYNSPLHF
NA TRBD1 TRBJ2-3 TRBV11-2 TGTGCCAGCAGCTTGACAGGGAAGGGTTCGCAGTATTTT CASSLTGKGSQYF
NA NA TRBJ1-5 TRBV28 TGTGCCAGCAGTTCTCCCTGGGCGGGCGGCATCAATCAGCCCCAGCATTTT CASSSPWAGGINQPQHF
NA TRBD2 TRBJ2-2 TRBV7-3 TGTGCCAGCAGCCCATTTAGCGGGGGCACCGGGGAGCTGTTTTTT CASSPFSGGTGELFF
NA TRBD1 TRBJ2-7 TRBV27 TGTGCCAGCAGTTTAGGACAGGGATTCTACGAGCAGTACTTC CASSLGQGFYEQYF
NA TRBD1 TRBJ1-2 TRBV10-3 TGTGCCATCAGACTGACAGGGGAGTCGGATGGCTACACCTTC CAIRLTGESDGYTF
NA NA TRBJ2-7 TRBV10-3 TGTGCCATCAGTGACATCGCTACGGGGCAGTACTTC CAISDIATGQYF
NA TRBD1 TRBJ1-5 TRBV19 TGTGCCAGTAACCCACAGGGGATCGGTCAGCCCCAGCATTTT CASNPQGIGQPQHF
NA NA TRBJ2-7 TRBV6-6 TGTGCCAGCAGTACTACCTCAGAGTCTTCCTACGAGCAGTACTTC CASSTTSESSYEQYF
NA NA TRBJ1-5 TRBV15 TGTGCCACCAGCAGGTCCTCGGGGGGCGCGGGGCAGTCCCAGCATTTT CATSRSSGGAGQSQHF
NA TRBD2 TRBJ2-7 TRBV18 TGTGCCAGCTCACCAGGTGGAGCGGGAAAGATCTACGAGCAGTACTTC CASSPGGAGKIYEQYF
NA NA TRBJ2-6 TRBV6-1 TGTGCCAGCAGTGAAGACAGGGCCCTTGATTCTGGGGCCAACGTCCTGACTTTC CASSEDRALDSGANVLTF
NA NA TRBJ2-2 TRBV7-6 TGTGCCAGCAGCTTCTCAGGAGGGCACACCGGGGAGCTGTTTTTT CASSFSGGHTGELFF
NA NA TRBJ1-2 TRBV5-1 TGCGCCAGCAGCCTAAAGAGGACCCAGGGGCCAATTAACTATGGCTACACCTTC CASSLKRTQGPINYGYTF
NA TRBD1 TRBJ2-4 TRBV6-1 TGTGCCAGCAGGCGGACAGGAAGAGGCGAAAACATTCAGTACTTC CASRRTGRGENIQYF
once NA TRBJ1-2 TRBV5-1 TGCGCCAGCAGCTCGGGTGGGACGGGCTATGGCTACACCTTC CASSSGGTGYGYTF